This T cell receptor beta chain was observed in a study of long-term antiretroviral therapy in people with HIV. Findings and limits, study-wide: There were no data on ART adherence, viral resistance or therapy changes, a gap that limits inferences about post-ART repertoire changes.

Assay version v3.0 of immunoSEQ was used, and it was run at survey level. Method: immunoSEQ multiplex PCR; TCRdb's copy keeps in-frame clones and lacks some. The sample includes about 35,000 clones, roughly 79% of them seen just once. As regards this clone: Its target is not known.

This TCR derives from a man aged 50 or older with HIV. The sample consisted of unsorted PBMCs, taken 3 years after starting antiretroviral therapy.

The DNA of the CDR3 is TGTGCCAGCAGCTTAGGTCCGGGAACAAACTATGGCTACACCTTC. Translated, it gives CASSLGPGTNYGYTF. The V call is TRBV11-2, the J call TRBJ1-2; D is unresolved. Germline V lookup: CDR1 SGHAT, CDR2 FQNNGV. This CDR3 comprises 15 residues. The germline V and J ends were trimmed by 1 base and 2 bases, with 11 bases remaining between them.